Included here is one T cell receptor beta chain sequence, with context. The antigen is unknown. The junction differs from germline at one of its ends, possibly a read error. CDR1 and CDR2 (germline): DFQATT, SNEGSKA (reference sequence). The CDR3 is made up of 15 amino acids. This record comes from a study of glioma-infiltrating T cells. The iRepertoire nested amplicon-rescue multiplex PCR amplified TCR alpha and beta CDR3s from RNA. One-step reverse transcription and amplification started from roughly 100-400 ng of tissue mRNA or PBMC total RNA. TCRdb reprocessed the multiplex PCR reads with MiXCR, giving one entry per CDR3 protein. Of 100,000 to 150,000 distinct CDR3 sequences in the sample, approximately 25% are singletons; the top ten hold roughly 15%. Study-wide findings and caveats: Non-neoplastic patients had below-expected tissue-blood divergence, while all gliomas exceeded expectation. Only very few CDR3 sequences appeared in both tissue and blood.

This chain uses TRBV20-1 with TRBJ2-1, with 8 bases lining up with TRBD2. Source material: glioma tissue, nonneoplastic brain tissue, or PBMCs (not recorded which). This receptor was identified in a human donor with low-grade glioma or glioblastoma, undergoing nonglioma brain surgery, or in good health (not recorded which). CDR3 protein: CSASVKGLVSHEKFF. The CDR3 DNA reads as TGCAGTGCTAGCGTAAAGGGACTAGTTAGTCATGAGAAGTTCTTC.